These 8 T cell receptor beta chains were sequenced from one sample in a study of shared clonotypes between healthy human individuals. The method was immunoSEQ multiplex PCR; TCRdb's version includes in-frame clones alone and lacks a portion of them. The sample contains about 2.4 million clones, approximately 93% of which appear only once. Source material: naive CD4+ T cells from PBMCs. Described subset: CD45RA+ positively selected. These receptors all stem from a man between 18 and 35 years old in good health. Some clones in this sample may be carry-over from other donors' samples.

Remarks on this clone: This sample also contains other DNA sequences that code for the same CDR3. As DNA, the CDR3 is TGTGCCAGCAGCGCCAGGGCTAGCGGTTCGAACACCGGGGAGCTGTTTTTT. Translating gives CASSARASGSNTGELFF. The chain carries TRBV9 and TRBJ2-2; TRBD2 matches at 7 bases. Trimming at V came to 3 bases and at J to 0 bases, leaving 8 bases not matched to a gene. The germline V gene encodes CDR1 SGDLS and CDR2 YYNGEE. The CDR3 is 17 amino acids.

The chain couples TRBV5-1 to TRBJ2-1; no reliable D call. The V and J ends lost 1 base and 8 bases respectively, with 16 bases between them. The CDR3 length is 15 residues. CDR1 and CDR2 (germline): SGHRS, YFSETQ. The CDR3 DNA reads TGCGCCAGCAGCTTGTCCGCAACCCCTGGAGATGAGCAGTTCTTC. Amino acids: CASSLSATPGDEQFF.

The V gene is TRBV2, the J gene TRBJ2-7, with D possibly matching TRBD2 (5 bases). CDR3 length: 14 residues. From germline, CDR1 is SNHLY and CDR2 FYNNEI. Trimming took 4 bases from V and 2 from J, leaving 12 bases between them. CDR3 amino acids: CASSGGAETYEQYF. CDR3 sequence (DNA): TGTGCCAGCAGTGGGGGAGCAGAGACCTACGAGCAGTACTTC.

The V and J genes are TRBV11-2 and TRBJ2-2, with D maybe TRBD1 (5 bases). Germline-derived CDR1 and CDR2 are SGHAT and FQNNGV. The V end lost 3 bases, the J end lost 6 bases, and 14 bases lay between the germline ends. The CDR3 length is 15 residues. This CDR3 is CASSFPGSVAGELFF. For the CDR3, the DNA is TGTGCCAGCAGCTTCCCAGGGTCGGTTGCCGGGGAGCTGTTTTTT. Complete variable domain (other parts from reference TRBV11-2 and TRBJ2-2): EAGVAQSPRYKIIEKRQSVAFWCNPISGHATLYWYQQILGQGPKLLIQFQNNGVVDDSQLPKDRFSAERLKGVDSTLKIQPAKLEDSAVYLCASSFPGSVAGELFFGEGSRLTVL.

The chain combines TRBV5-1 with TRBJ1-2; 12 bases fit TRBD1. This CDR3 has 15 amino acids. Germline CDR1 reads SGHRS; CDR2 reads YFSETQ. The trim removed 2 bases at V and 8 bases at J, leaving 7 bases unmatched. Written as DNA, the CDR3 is TGCGCCAGCAGCTTACCGGGACAGGGGGCGCGGGGCTACACCTTC. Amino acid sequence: CASSLPGQGARGYTF.

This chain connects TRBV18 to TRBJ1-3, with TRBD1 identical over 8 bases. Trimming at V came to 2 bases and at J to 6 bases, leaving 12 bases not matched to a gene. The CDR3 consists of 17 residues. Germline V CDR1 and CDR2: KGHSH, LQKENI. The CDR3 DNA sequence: TGTGCCAGCTCACCATCAGCCCCCAGGCAGGGGGCAAACACCATATATTTT. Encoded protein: CASSPSAPRQGANTIYF. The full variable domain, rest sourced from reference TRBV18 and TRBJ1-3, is NAGVMQNPRHLVRRRGQEARLRCSPMKGHSHVYWYRQLPEEGLKFMVYLQKENIIDESGMPKERFSAEFPKEGPSILRIQQVVRGDSAAYFCASSPSAPRQGANTIYFGEGSWLTVV.

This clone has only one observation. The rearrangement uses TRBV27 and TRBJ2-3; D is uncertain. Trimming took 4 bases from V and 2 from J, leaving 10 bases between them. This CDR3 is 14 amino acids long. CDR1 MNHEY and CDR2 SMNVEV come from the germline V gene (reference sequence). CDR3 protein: CASSYDRVTDTQYF. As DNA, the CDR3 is TGTGCCAGCAGTTACGACCGAGTCACAGATACGCAGTATTTT.

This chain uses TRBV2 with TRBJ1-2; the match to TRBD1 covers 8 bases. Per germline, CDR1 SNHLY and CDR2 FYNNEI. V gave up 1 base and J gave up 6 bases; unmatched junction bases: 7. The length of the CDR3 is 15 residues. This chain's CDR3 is CASSEEGTGPNGYTF. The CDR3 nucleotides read TGTGCCAGCAGTGAAGAGGGGACAGGACCAAATGGCTACACCTTC.